This T cell receptor beta chain was recovered during a study of PD-L1 blockade in urothelial cancer (dated by TCRdb to the late 2010s). Broadly, across the study: Therapy was started in 2014 for all patients, and atezolizumab 1,200 mg was administered intravenously every 3 weeks. Pretreatment tumor samples and matched peripheral blood, collected serially before and after atezolizumab treatment, underwent TCR sequencing. Durable clinical benefit was achieved by nine patients and was not achieved by 20 patients. About 90% of the 29 patients were males with bladder-origin urothelial cancer, and about 60% of the roughly 29 reported a prior smoking history. Progression-free survival longer than 6 months counted as durable clinical benefit, and TCR features were additionally tested against both progression-free and overall survival. Blood samples yielded a median of roughly 140,000 T cells and tens of thousands of unique TCRs, with median clonality 0.080. An ECOG performance status of 0 or 1 was recorded for the patients, and 0 to 3 prior chemotherapy regimens had been received by the patients. Pretreatment blood TCR-seq was available for about 27 patients, at least one posttreatment blood collection was obtained for 25 or so patients, and tumor TCR-seq was available for 25 or so patients. Blood samples were analyzed at 3 weeks after treatment start (second dose) and at 6 weeks after treatment start. In the same patients who had TCR sequencing, pretreatment tumors also underwent whole exome sequencing and RNA sequencing. Somatic, immune and clinical correlates of response to PD-L1 blockade with atezolizumab in urothelial cancer were the focus of an exploratory multi-omic analysis.

Each PCR received spiked-in synthetic TCR analog templates so that absolute template abundance could be estimated from read counts. Using the immunoSEQ assay, TCRbeta CDR3 regions were amplified from genomic DNA with bias-controlled V and J gene primers. Rearranged TCRbeta segments were sequenced at approximately 20X coverage. In the source study's methods: Sequencing errors were corrected by clustering and CDR3s were annotated against IMGT to assign V, D and J genes. Downstream analyses used only productive TCRbeta rearrangements and left out out-of-frame or stop-codon sequences. To compute clonality, Shannon entropy was normalized by the log of the number of unique productive sequences and then subtracted from one. Clones differing between time points or between blood and tumor were identified by Fisher's exact test with Benjamini-Hochberg correction at adjusted p below 0.01. TCRdb stores this immuneACCESS table with in-frame sequences only. Part of the clones is absent; in the studies checked, under half of the shortfall reflects unresolved V genes, and no reason is known for the rest. V and J calls and clone size are copied from that table; D and trimming were computed from the DNA. This sample comprises tens of thousands of clones, 84% of them detected only once. The ten largest clonotypes hold approximately 10% of the sample.

According to the study, the label for this sample's time point signals: pretreatment peripheral blood. A total of roughly 30 patients with locally advanced or metastatic urothelial carcinoma, treated at Memorial Sloan Kettering on a trial protocol, made up the cohort. Peripheral blood mononuclear cells were collected pretreatment and during treatment, at between 1 and 8 total time points per patient. The Qiagen DNeasy Blood extraction kit was used to purify genomic DNA from total PBMCs and tumor samples. PBMCs were collected pretreatment and during treatment, and were isolated and stored as previously described. This clone was observed a single time. This clone's antigen is unknown. No clone much larger than this one lies a single base away; base qualities are absent. CDR1 and CDR2 (MNHNS, SASEGT) derive from the germline V gene. Trimming at the junction amounts to 10 bases on V and 5 bases on J, and the germline ends lie 15 bases apart. The CDR3 starts with the cysteine, ends with the phenylalanine, and has 12 residues. The sequence is cut down to CDR3 DNA, 36 bases in frame from base 1.

Results the study describes overall, beyond this receptor: A pretreatment peripheral blood TCR clonality below the median was linked to improved progression-free and overall survival. Patients with durable benefit showed greater expansion of tumor-associated TCR clones in peripheral blood 3 weeks after starting treatment (n ≈ 20, p = 0.022). Because of the small sample size (n = 29) and the many exploratory analyses performed, the results are intended to be regarded as hypothesis-generating.

The source is a woman in her 70s with urothelial cancer. The rearranged chain carries TRBV6-1 and TRBJ2-7; a tentative D match to TRBD1 spans 6 bases. Sequencing was performed on PBMCs, taken around atezolizumab (anti-PD-L1) treatment. The sequenced DNA is TGTGCCACCGACCGGGACATAGACGAGCAGTACTTC. The encoded protein is CATDRDIDEQYF.